This T cell receptor (beta chain) was sequenced for a study of blood T cell dynamics during melanoma immunotherapy. Background on the study: Patients with metastatic melanoma got pembrolizumab or nivolumab-ipilimumab as first-line care.

V was trimmed by 6 bases and J by 6 bases, leaving 10 bases between them. This CDR3 comprises 11 residues. The germline CDR1 and CDR2 sequences are SGHRS and YFSETQ. Remarks on this clone: No antigen is known for it.

Sequencing was performed with immunoSEQ multiplex PCR; in TCRdb, only in-frame clones are kept and a portion is missing. The table has fewer than 15,000 clones, about 91% seen once. Overall study findings and caveats: The most clonal sorted CD8+ subset, immune-effector cells, was closest to cell-free DNA CDR3 sequences.

This sample's time point: pre-treatment baseline. One draw preceded checkpoint blockade; another followed its first cycle at week 3. Apart from two fast progressors, RECIST 1.1 response was judged 12 weeks post-infusion. The V call is TRBV5-1, the J call TRBJ2-7; TRBD1 might be the D (6 bases). Material: effector memory CD8+ T cells from blood, obtained from a patient treated with checkpoint blockade. The receptor was isolated from a human donor with melanoma. The CDR3 DNA sequence: TGCGCCAGCACTGGGGGCGGCGAGCAGTACTTC. It specifies CASTGGGEQYF.